Listed below are T cell receptor beta chains from one sample, sequenced in a study of cytomegalovirus exposure and HLA in healthy donors. Produced via immunoSEQ multiplex PCR; TCRdb's table is partial and in-frame only. This sample has approximately 100,000 clones, with over 70% found just once. The material sequenced was PBMCs. These receptors came from a woman between 40 and 55 years old in good health and CMV-seronegative. Each CDR3 is given with its conserved first and last residue. The D gene is left open where the match is weak. Only some rows state a clone size, as once, few, many or a class for expanded clones.

>-|TRBJ1-5|-|TRBV19
TGTGCCAGCCGGGGGGCATCACTAAATCAGCCCCAGCATTTT
CASRGASLNQPQHF
>-|TRBJ1-6|-|TRBV10-1
TGCGCCAGCAGTGAGGGAGTTAATTCACCCCTCCACTTT
CASSEGVNSPLHF
>-|TRBJ1-1|-|TRBV4-3
TGCGCCAGCAGCCAAGATCGCGGGAACACTGAAGCTTTCTTT
CASSQDRGNTEAFF
>-|TRBJ2-7|few|TRBV6-1
TGTGCCACCCGTTTGTACAGGGCTCCCCACGAGCAGTACTTC
CATRLYRAPHEQYF
>TRBD1|TRBJ1-2|-|TRBV6-5
TGTGCCAGCAGAAACGGGACAGTCTATGGCTACACCTTC
CASRNGTVYGYTF
>TRBD1|TRBJ2-5|-|TRBV9
TGTGCCAGCAGCGTGGACAGGCTGCAGACCCAGTACTTC
CASSVDRLQTQYF
>TRBD1|TRBJ1-6|-|TRBV5-1
TGCGCCAGCAGCTATCGCCACAGGGGGGGGACCCTCCACTTT
CASSYRHRGGTLHF
>TRBD2|TRBJ2-7|-|TRBV4-3
TGCGCCAGCAGCCAAGATAGGGGGACTAGCGGGGTTACTTTCGAGCAGTACTTC
CASSQDRGTSGVTFEQYF
>-|TRBJ2-1|-|TRBV5-1
TGCGCCAGCAGCTTGGTCACAGGAAACAATGAGCAGTTCTTC
CASSLVTGNNEQFF
>TRBD2|TRBJ2-1|-|TRBV7-9
TGTGCCAGCAGACCGGGACTAGCGGGGGGGCATTATTGGAATGAGCAGTTCTTC
CASRPGLAGGHYWNEQFF
>TRBD1|TRBJ2-1|once|TRBV19
TGTGCCACCTGCCCAGGGGGACCAAACAATGAGCAGTTCTTC
CATCPGGPNNEQFF
>-|TRBJ2-5|-|TRBV27
TGTGCCAGCAGTTTATTCGGGTTGCAAGAGACCCAGTACTTC
CASSLFGLQETQYF
>TRBD2|TRBJ2-3|-|TRBV7-3
TGTGCCAGCAGCCGGGGGGAGAACACAGATACGCAGTATTTT
CASSRGENTDTQYF
>TRBD1|TRBJ1-2|-|TRBV5-5
TGTGCCAGCAGCATCGGGACAGAGCTACCTTATGGCTACACCTTC
CASSIGTELPYGYTF
>TRBD1|TRBJ1-2|-|TRBV2
TGTGCCAGCAGTGAATCGGGGACAGTCTATGGCTACACCTTC
CASSESGTVYGYTF
>-|TRBJ2-5|few|TRBV9
TGTGCCAGCAGCCCGCAGGATAGGCCGGAGACCCAGTACTTC
CASSPQDRPETQYF
>-|TRBJ1-1|medium-sized|TRBV9
TGTGCCAGCAGCGTAGTGTGGCAGAACACTGAAGCTTTCTTT
CASSVVWQNTEAFF
>-|TRBJ1-3|-|TRBV19
TGTGCCAGTAGTTCAGGCGTCCTCTCTGGAAACACCATATATTTT
CASSSGVLSGNTIYF
>TRBD2|TRBJ2-3|-|TRBV4-3
TGCGCCAGCAGCCTATATAGCGGGGGGGCATCAGATACGCAGTATTTT
CASSLYSGGASDTQYF
>TRBD1|TRBJ1-5|-|TRBV4-1
TGCGCCAGCAGCCAAGATTCGGCGGACAGGGGGCAAGGACAGCCCCAGCATTTT
CASSQDSADRGQGQPQHF
>-|TRBJ1-1|-|TRBV7-3
TGTGCCAGCAGCTTCCGGTACCGGACAGAAGCTTTCTTT
CASSFRYRTEAFF
>-|TRBJ2-7|-|TRBV13
TGTGCCAGCAGCCCTGGATTAGCGGCCTACGAGCAGTACTTC
CASSPGLAAYEQYF
>-|TRBJ1-3|-|TRBV5-1
TGCGCCAGCAGCCCACGAGGGAGCCTATCCTCTGGAAACACCATATATTTT
CASSPRGSLSSGNTIYF
>-|TRBJ1-1|-|TRBV6-5
TGTGCCAGCAGTCCTGGACAGAGTGAAGCTTTCTTT
CASSPGQSEAFF
>-|TRBJ2-5|-|TRBV22-1
TGTCCTGGGAGCGCACCAGCTATTGGGAGTAGGGAGACCCAGTACTTC
CPGSAPAIGSRETQYF
>-|TRBJ1-6|-|TRBV27
TGTGCCAGTAGAGAAACTAATTCACCCCTCCACTTT
CASRETNSPLHF